This T cell receptor (beta chain) was profiled in a study of T cells in tumors after PD-1 blockade (dated by TCRdb to the late 2010s). Some background on the complete study: Patients were excluded if they had prior checkpoint blockade, use of systemic immunosuppressants, or recent radiotherapy or other anti-cancer therapy within 4 weeks. Treatment consisted of either cemiplimab 350 mg every 2 weeks or pembrolizumab 200 mg every 3 weeks. Clinical response was assessed using RECIST version 1.1. While on anti-PD-1 treatment, some of the patients also continued taking daily vismodegib 150 mg. Bulk TCR sequencing was performed on about 10 peripheral blood samples from 5 patients to compare blood and tumor clonotypes. Peripheral blood samples averaged around 110,000 TCR templates (range roughly 24,000-260,000) and 35,000 to 40,000 unique clonotypes. Paired single-cell RNA and TCR sequencing was done in the study on site-matched tumors from patients with BCC or SCC, both before and after anti-PD-1 therapy. The full study reports these points: The source of novel T cell clones was not identified and could include lymphoid organs or rare unexpanded clones within the tumor or its periphery. About 39% of tumor TCR clonotypes were found in blood, and some novel exhausted tumor clones appeared in pre-treatment blood, suggesting peripheral recruitment.

There are 16 amino acids in the CDR3, from cysteine to phenylalanine inclusive. Only the CDR3 DNA is retained, 48 bases long and in frame from the first base. Based on the germline V gene, the CDR1 and CDR2 sequences are LGHNA and YNFKEQ. Clipping removes 4 bases from V and 4 bases from J, with 7 as the unmatched junction base count. In the paper's terms, the time point label means: after anti-PD-1 therapy. Genomic DNA extracted from tumor biopsies or peripheral blood was used for bulk TCRbeta sequencing, with input ranging from about 616 ng to 6,500 ng. All patients had histologically proven advanced or metastatic basal or squamous cell carcinoma and were poor candidates for surgical resection. Of the approximately 10 patients in the basal cell carcinoma cohort, about eight underwent bulk tumor TCR sequencing. The immunoSEQ platform was used to carry out deep TCRbeta sequencing. On the study's bioinformatics: Only productive rearrangements were exported from the immunoSEQ Analyzer for further analysis. T cell phenotypes were assigned to bulk TCRbeta clonotypes by matching the clonotypes to single-cell RNA+TCR-seq clones with the same TCRbeta sequence. Tumor enrichment of a clone was calculated by dividing the clone's tumor frequency by the clone's PBMC frequency, both taken from bulk TCR sequencing. GLIPH was used to group TCRs into specificity groups, clusters of distinct TCRs likely recognizing common antigens via shared CDR3 motifs. Imported from immuneACCESS, the table was reduced by TCRdb to in-frame sequences with V and J called. These copies leave out some clones; in studies compared against another copy, an unresolved V gene accounts for under half, and the cause of the remainder is not known. That table is the source of V, J and clone size, and D and trimming were worked out from the DNA. For this sample the table gives 20,000 to 30,000 clones, of which 65% to 85% were detected only once. The leading ten clones occupy roughly an eighth of the sample.

A remark on this clone: The specificity of this receptor is unknown. Per-base qualities were not stored, and no clone one base away is much larger.

The starting material was PBMCs, obtained after anti-PD-1 treatment. The origin of this receptor is a human donor with basal cell carcinoma. The rearrangement joined TRBV4-2 to TRBJ2-3; 11 bases in the middle match TRBD1. The CDR3 loop reads CASSPQGQGAADTQYF. The nucleotides are TGTGCCAGCAGCCCGCAAGGACAGGGGGCAGCAGATACGCAGTATTTT.